This T cell receptor (beta chain) was recorded in a study of T-cell reconstitution after alpha-beta-depleted transplantation in children. At least ten counts were recorded for this clonotype. Library preparation (for TCRbeta) was performed with unique molecular identifiers. TCRdb itself ran the PCR reads through MiXCR, one entry per CDR3 protein. The sample records approximately 250,000 distinct CDR3 sequences, 9% to 10% being singletons. The TCR comes from a human donor who donated a stem cell graft to a child with SCID. Sequencing was performed on PBMCs from the stem cell graft donor, taken from the stem cell graft.

The CDR3 DNA is TGCGCCAGCAGCCAAGCCCAGGGGTTAGCCTACACTGAAGCTTTCTTT. Translated: CASSQAQGLAYTEAFF. The genes are TRBV4-1 and TRBJ1-1; perhaps TRBD1 as D (6 bases). This CDR3 has 16 residues. Germline CDR1 and CDR2: MGHRA and YSYEKL. V lost 1 base, J lost 3 bases, and 15 bases lay in between.